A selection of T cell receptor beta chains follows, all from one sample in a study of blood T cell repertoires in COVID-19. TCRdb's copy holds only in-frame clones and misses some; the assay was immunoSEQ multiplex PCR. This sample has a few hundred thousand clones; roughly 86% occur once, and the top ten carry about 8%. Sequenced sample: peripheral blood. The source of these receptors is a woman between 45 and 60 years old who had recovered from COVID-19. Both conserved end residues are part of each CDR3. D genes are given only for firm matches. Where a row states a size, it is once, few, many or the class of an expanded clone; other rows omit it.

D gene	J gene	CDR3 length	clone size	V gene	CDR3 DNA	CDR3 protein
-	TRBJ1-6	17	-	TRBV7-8	TGTGCCAGCACCTCTTATGTGACAGGAACTTTGGATTCACCCCTCCACTTT	CASTSYVTGTLDSPLHF
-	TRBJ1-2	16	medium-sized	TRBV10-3	TGTGCCATCAGTGGGACAGAGTCCCTGGGCGGCTATGGCTACACCTTC	CAISGTESLGGYGYTF
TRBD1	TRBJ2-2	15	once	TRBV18	TGTGCCAGCTCACCAGGGACAGCCTACACCGGGGAGCTGTTTTTT	CASSPGTAYTGELFF
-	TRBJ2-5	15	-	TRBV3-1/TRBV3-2	TGTGCCAGCAGCCAAGATCTGGGGCCCCAAGAGACCCAGTACTTC	CASSQDLGPQETQYF
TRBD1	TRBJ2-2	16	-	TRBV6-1	TGTGCCAGCAGTGTGATGAGGACAGGGGTTCCCGGGGAGCTGTTTTTT	CASSVMRTGVPGELFF
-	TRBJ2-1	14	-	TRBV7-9	TGTGCCAGCAGCTTCACTAGCTATAACAATGAGCAGTTCTTC	CASSFTSYNNEQFF
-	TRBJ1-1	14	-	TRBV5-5	TGTGCCAGCAGCCAGGTCGGGGGTAGCGCTGAAGCTTTCTTT	CASSQVGGSAEAFF
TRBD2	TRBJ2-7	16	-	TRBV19	TGTGCCAGTAGTATTGGACTAGCGTTGAGCTCCTACGAGCAGTACTTC	CASSIGLALSSYEQYF
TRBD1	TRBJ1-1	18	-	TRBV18	TGTGCCAGCTCACGCAACGGACCAGGGGGAATGGTGAACACTGAAGCTTTCTTT	CASSRNGPGGMVNTEAFF
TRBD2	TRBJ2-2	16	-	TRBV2	TGTGCCAGCAGTGTATGGCCTAGCGGTAACACCGGGGAGCTGTTTTTT	CASSVWPSGNTGELFF
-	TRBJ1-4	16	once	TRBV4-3	TGCGCCAGCAGCCAAGACCAGTTCACAACTAATGAAAAACTGTTTTTT	CASSQDQFTTNEKLFF
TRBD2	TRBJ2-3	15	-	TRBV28	TGTGCCAGCAGTTTTTCGCGGGGGAGCACAGATACGCAGTATTTT	CASSFSRGSTDTQYF
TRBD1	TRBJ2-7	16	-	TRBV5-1	TGCGCCAGCAGATTACAGGGACAGGGGGCCCCCTACGAGCAGTACTTC	CASRLQGQGAPYEQYF
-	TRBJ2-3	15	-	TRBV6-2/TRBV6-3	TGTGCCAGCAGTTCGACCTACGCGTCGAGGGATACGCAGTATTTT	CASSSTYASRDTQYF
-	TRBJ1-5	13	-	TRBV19	TGTGCCAGTAGTATGGCAGTCAATCAGCCCCAGCATTTT	CASSMAVNQPQHF
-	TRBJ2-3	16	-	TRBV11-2	TGTGCCAGCAGCTTTAATCCAGCGGTGGGCACAGATACGCAGTATTTT	CASSFNPAVGTDTQYF
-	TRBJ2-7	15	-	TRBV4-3	TGCGCCAGCAGCCCTCACGGTCAGGGGTGGTACGAGCAGTACTTC	CASSPHGQGWYEQYF
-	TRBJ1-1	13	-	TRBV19	TGTGCCAGTCGCCTTACGGTGAACACTGAAGCTTTCTTT	CASRLTVNTEAFF
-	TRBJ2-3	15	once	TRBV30	TGTGCCTGGAGGGGGCCGCGACACCGCACAGATACGCAGTATTTT	CAWRGPRHRTDTQYF
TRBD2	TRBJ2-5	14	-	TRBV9	TGTGCCAGCAGCGTAACTAGCGGGGCAGAGACCCAGTACTTC	CASSVTSGAETQYF
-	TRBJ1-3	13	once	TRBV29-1	TGCAGCGTCCGACAGGTCTCTGGAAACACCATATATTTT	CSVRQVSGNTIYF
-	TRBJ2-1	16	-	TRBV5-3	TGTGCCAGAAGCGGGTGGGGACATAGCTCCTACAATGAGCAGTTCTTC	CARSGWGHSSYNEQFF
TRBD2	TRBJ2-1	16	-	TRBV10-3	TGTGCCATCAGTGACGCGACTAGCGGGAGTTGGAATGAGCAGTTCTTC	CAISDATSGSWNEQFF
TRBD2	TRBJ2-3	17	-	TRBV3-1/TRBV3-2	TGTGCCAGCAGCCAATTTGGGCCTGGGGGGGGAACAGATACGCAGTATTTT	CASSQFGPGGGTDTQYF
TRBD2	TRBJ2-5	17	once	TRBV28	TGTGCCAGCAGTCTTGGACTAGCGGGAGGTCCCCAAGAGACCCAGTACTTC	CASSLGLAGGPQETQYF
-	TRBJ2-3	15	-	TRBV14	TGTGCCAGCAGCCAAAGGACTGGTAGCACAGATACGCAGTATTTT	CASSQRTGSTDTQYF
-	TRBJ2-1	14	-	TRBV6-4	TGTGCCAGCAGTGTGTTAGCCTTTGGCAAGGAGCAGTTCTTC	CASSVLAFGKEQFF
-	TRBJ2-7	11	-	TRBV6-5	TGTGCCAGCAGTTACGGGCCGAAGCAGTACTTC	CASSYGPKQYF
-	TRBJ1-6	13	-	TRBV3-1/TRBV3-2	TGTGCCAGCAGCCCCGATGGGAGTTCACCCCTCCACTTT	CASSPDGSSPLHF
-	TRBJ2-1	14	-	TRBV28	TGTACCAGCAGTTTCCTCGGGGGTCGCAATGAGCAGTTCTTC	CTSSFLGGRNEQFF
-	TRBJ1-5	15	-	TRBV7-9	TGTGCCAGCAGCTTTTCGGGGGGCTGGAATCAGCCCCAGCATTTT	CASSFSGGWNQPQHF
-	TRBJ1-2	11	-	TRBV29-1	TGCAGCGTTGAACCCGGGTCTGGCTACACCTTC	CSVEPGSGYTF
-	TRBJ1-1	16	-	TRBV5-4	TGTGCCAGCAGCTTGGGGATAAACCGGGGGTTACGGGAAGCTTTCTTT	CASSLGINRGLREAFF
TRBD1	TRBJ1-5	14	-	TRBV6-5	TGTGCCAGCAGAGGACAGGGAATCACTCAGCCCCAGCATTTT	CASRGQGITQPQHF
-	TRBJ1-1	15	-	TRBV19	TGTGCCAGTAGCAGTCAAGGACGGGGGAACACTGAAGCTTTCTTT	CASSSQGRGNTEAFF
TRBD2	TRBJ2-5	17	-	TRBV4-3	TGCGCCAGCAGCCAAGAAGGAACGGGAGGGACCCAAGAGACCCAGTACTTC	CASSQEGTGGTQETQYF
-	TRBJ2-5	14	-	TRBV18	TGTGCCAGTCGGCAGGGCAGCCCCCAAGAGACCCAGTACTTC	CASRQGSPQETQYF
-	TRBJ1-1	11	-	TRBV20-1	TGCAGTGCTAAACAAAACACTGAAGCTTTCTTT	CSAKQNTEAFF
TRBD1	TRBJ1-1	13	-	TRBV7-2	TGTGCCAGCAGCTTAGGCCCAGGGGGCGAAGCTTTCTTT	CASSLGPGGEAFF
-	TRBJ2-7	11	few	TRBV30	TGTGCCTGGATTCGGGTCCACGAGCAGTACTTC	CAWIRVHEQYF
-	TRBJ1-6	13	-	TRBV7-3	TGTGCCAGCAGCTTAGCAGGGAAATCACCCCTCCACTTT	CASSLAGKSPLHF
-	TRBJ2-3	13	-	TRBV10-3	TGTGCCATCGGTGGACTGAGCACAGATACGCAGTATTTT	CAIGGLSTDTQYF
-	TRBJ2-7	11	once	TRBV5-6	TGTGCCAGCAGCTTGACGGGGGAGCAGTACTTC	CASSLTGEQYF
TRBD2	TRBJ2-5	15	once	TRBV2	TGTGCCAGCAGTGAACTAGCGGGGGGGTTAGAGACCCAGTACTTC	CASSELAGGLETQYF
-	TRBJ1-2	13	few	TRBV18	TGTGCCAGCTCACCACTGGAGGAGGCTGGCTACACCTTC	CASSPLEEAGYTF